This is a list of T cell receptor beta chains from one sample in a study of T cells after yellow fever vaccination. A single record per CDR3 protein comes from TCRdb applying MiXCR to the 5' RACE reads. This sample has approximately 160,000 distinct CDR3 sequences, with around 9% found just once. The sample consisted of CD8+ T cells sorted from PBMCs, taken 45 days after the yellow fever booster vaccination. The source of these receptors is a man aged 18-30 years who received the YFV17D yellow fever vaccine. Both conserved end residues are part of each CDR3. D genes are given only for firm matches. Clone size is given for some rows only: seen once, a few or many times, or a class if the clone is expanded.

clone_size | j_call | v_call | d_call | cdr3_aa | cdr3_nt
few | TRBJ1-4 | TRBV20-1 | - | CSATTPSSWDEKLFF | TGCAGTGCCACCACACCGAGCTCTTGGGATGAAAAACTGTTTTTT
few | TRBJ2-5 | TRBV7-9 | TRBD2 | CASSLERERETQYF | TGTGCCAGCAGCCTAGAGCGGGAGCGGGAGACCCAGTACTTC
- | TRBJ2-1 | TRBV5-1 | - | CASSSPPPGLDNEQFF | TGCGCCAGTAGCAGCCCCCCGCCAGGGTTGGACAATGAGCAGTTCTTC
- | TRBJ1-2 | TRBV24-1 | - | CATSDPHRLGGFYGYTF | TGTGCCACCAGTGATCCGCACCGGCTTGGGGGATTCTATGGCTACACCTTC
few | TRBJ2-2 | TRBV12-3/TRBV12-4 | TRBD2 | CASSLETSGRTGELFF | TGTGCCAGCAGTTTAGAGACTAGCGGTCGCACCGGGGAGCTGTTTTTT
- | TRBJ2-3 | TRBV6-1 | - | CASSDQGEVDTQYF | TGTGCCAGCAGTGACCAGGGGGAGGTAGATACGCAGTATTTT
few | TRBJ2-5 | TRBV6-1 | - | CASSEIGAWTQYF | TGTGCCAGCAGTGAGATCGGCGCTTGGACCCAGTACTTC
- | TRBJ2-1 | TRBV28 | TRBD2 | CASSTFERGGSHEQFF | TGTGCCAGCAGTACCTTCGAGCGGGGGGGTTCCCATGAGCAGTTCTTC
many | TRBJ1-4 | TRBV5-1 | - | CASSLSRPREKLFF | TGCGCCAGCAGCCTCAGTCGGCCCAGGGAAAAACTGTTTTTT
few | TRBJ2-2 | TRBV4-1 | TRBD1 | CASSTGTGANTGELFF | TGCGCCAGCAGCACCGGGACAGGGGCGAACACCGGGGAGCTGTTTTTT
- | TRBJ2-6 | TRBV7-2 | - | CASSLNLDTFRLSGANVLTF | TGTGCCAGCAGCTTAAATCTTGATACATTTCGCCTATCTGGGGCCAACGTCCTGACTTTC
few | TRBJ2-2 | TRBV7-3 | TRBD1 | CASRKDRFDTGELFF | TGTGCCAGCAGAAAGGACAGGTTTGACACCGGGGAGCTGTTTTTT
- | TRBJ2-3 | TRBV5-1 | - | CASSLGQSSTDTQYF | TGCGCCAGCAGCTTGGGACAGAGCAGCACAGATACGCAGTATTTT
few | TRBJ2-7 | TRBV24-1 | - | CATSDPDLSYEQYF | TGTGCCACCAGTGATCCGGACTTATCCTACGAGCAGTACTTC
few | TRBJ2-1 | TRBV11-2 | TRBD2 | CASSPNLLAGGWWEQFF | TGTGCCAGCAGCCCCAATTTATTAGCGGGGGGATGGTGGGAGCAGTTCTTC
- | TRBJ2-3 | TRBV19 | TRBD2 | CASSIISGESDTQYF | TGTGCCAGTAGTATTATAAGCGGGGAATCAGATACGCAGTATTTT
many | TRBJ2-3 | TRBV7-8 | - | CASSTKLVQYF | TGTGCCAGCAGCACTAAATTAGTGCAGTATTTT
- | TRBJ2-3 | TRBV4-3 | TRBD1 | CASSQGQGWSQYF | TGCGCCAGCAGCCAAGGACAGGGATGGTCGCAGTATTTT
- | TRBJ2-1 | TRBV6-2/TRBV6-3 | TRBD2 | CASSYRPGRENNEQFF | TGTGCCAGCAGTTACCGTCCGGGGCGGGAGAACAATGAGCAGTTCTTC
many | TRBJ2-3 | TRBV27 | - | CASSLFAGARTDTQYF | TGTGCCAGCAGTTTGTTCGCGGGGGCCCGCACAGATACGCAGTATTTT
few | TRBJ2-3 | TRBV5-5 | - | CASSLRGGIVFIDTQYF | TGTGCCAGCAGCTTACGGGGTGGGATAGTCTTCATAGATACGCAGTATTTT
few | TRBJ2-1 | TRBV6-5 | TRBD2 | CASSYLAGGRYEQFF | TGTGCCAGCAGTTATCTAGCGGGGGGCAGGTATGAGCAGTTCTTC
few | TRBJ1-1 | TRBV4-1 | - | CASRRGEPLNTEAFF | TGCGCCAGCAGAAGAGGGGAGCCATTGAACACTGAAGCTTTCTTT